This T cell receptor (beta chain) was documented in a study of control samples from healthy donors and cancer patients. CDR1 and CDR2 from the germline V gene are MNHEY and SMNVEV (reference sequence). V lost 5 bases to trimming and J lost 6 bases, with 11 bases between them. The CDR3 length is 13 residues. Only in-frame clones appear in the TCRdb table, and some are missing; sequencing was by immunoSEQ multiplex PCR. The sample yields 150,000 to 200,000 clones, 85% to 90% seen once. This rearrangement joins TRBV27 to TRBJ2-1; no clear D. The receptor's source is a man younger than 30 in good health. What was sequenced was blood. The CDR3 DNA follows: TGTGCCAGCAGTGCAACTACTGCCAATGAGCAGTTCTTC. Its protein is CASSATTANEQFF.